This paragraph reports one T cell receptor (beta chain). Antigen unknown. This record belongs to a study of cytomegalovirus exposure and HLA in healthy donors. Findings and caveats of the study: The listing of roughly 160 TCR beta chains classed them as cytomegalovirus-associated.

Both 60 Vbeta primers and 13 Jbeta primers went into the PCR. Repertoires were generated with immunoSEQ multiplex PCR, while TCRdb's copy carries only in-frame clones and drops some. The data hold more than 150,000 clones, with 65% to 80% observed a single time. CDR1 and CDR2 from the germline V gene are SGHVS and FNYEAQ. Trimming shortened V by 1 base and J by 6 bases, and 9 bases separated the two germline ends. The CDR3 is 14 residues long. The V gene is TRBV7-6, the J gene TRBJ1-4; TRBD1 might be the D (5 bases). Sequenced material: PBMCs. This clonotype was sampled from a young woman in good health and CMV-seropositive. The CDR3 bases are TGTGCCAGCAGCTTAGGCACAGGACATGAAAAACTGTTTTTT. This encodes CASSLGTGHEKLFF.